This is a list of T cell receptor beta chains from one sample in a study of CD8 T cells in ankylosing spondylitis. Using its own MiXCR run on the 5' RACE reads, TCRdb lists one record per CDR3 protein. There are 250,000 or so distinct CDR3 sequences in the sample; roughly 10% occur only once, and about 2.5% lies in the top ten. The specimen sequenced was blood, either unsorted or a sorted T cell fraction (not recorded which). These receptors were obtained from a male donor with ankylosing spondylitis or in good health (not recorded which). Each CDR3 is given with its conserved first and last residue. The order of the fields is CDR3 DNA, CDR3 protein, V gene, clone size, D gene, J gene. A D gene is named only where the DNA matches it firmly. Size is stated for part of the rows, as once, few or many counts, or as a class when the clone is expanded.

TGTGCCAGCAGTGAATGGGGGACAGGGGGCTACGAGCAGTACTTC	CASSEWGTGGYEQYF	TRBV25-1	many	TRBD1	TRBJ2-7
TGTGCCAGCTCAGAACGACAGGGGGCAGAGGCCCAGTACTTC	CASSERQGAEAQYF	TRBV18	once	TRBD1	TRBJ2-5
TGTGCCTGGAGTCTCTCCGGGGGCGCCTACGAGCAGTACTTC	CAWSLSGGAYEQYF	TRBV30	few	NA	TRBJ2-7
TGTGCCAGCTCACCACCTTATACAGGTAGCTCCTACAATGAGCAGTTCTTC	CASSPPYTGSSYNEQFF	TRBV18	few	NA	TRBJ2-1
TGCAGTGCCCCTGCTAGCGGGAGACCGACAGATACGCAGTATTTT	CSAPASGRPTDTQYF	TRBV20-1	many	TRBD2	TRBJ2-3
TGTGCCAGCAGCCAAGGGACGCCGAGGGGCACAGATACGCAGTATTTT	CASSQGTPRGTDTQYF	TRBV3-1	many	NA	TRBJ2-3
TGTGCCAGTAGCATGGACAGGGGGCGGTACGAGCAGTACTTC	CASSMDRGRYEQYF	TRBV19	many	TRBD1	TRBJ2-7
TGTGCCTGGAGTCCTGGACAGTTCCAAGAGACCCAGTACTTC	CAWSPGQFQETQYF	TRBV30	many	NA	TRBJ2-5
TGTGCCAGCTTGTTGAGGGTGGACACTGAAGCTTTCTTT	CASLLRVDTEAFF	TRBV6-6	many	NA	TRBJ1-1
TGTGCCAGCAGCCAAGATCTAGGGGGACGGCTTTTCTACGAGCAGTACTTC	CASSQDLGGRLFYEQYF	TRBV4-2	few	NA	TRBJ2-7
TGTGCCAGCACCGCCGAGGGGGCTGAAGCTTTCTTT	CASTAEGAEAFF	TRBV6-2/TRBV6-3	NA	NA	TRBJ1-1
TGTGCCAGCAGCTGGCCACAGGGCCATGAGCAGTTCTTC	CASSWPQGHEQFF	TRBV12-3/TRBV12-4	many	NA	TRBJ2-1
TGTGCCACGACAGGGAACAACAATGAGCAGTTCTTC	CATTGNNNEQFF	TRBV10-3	many	TRBD1	TRBJ2-1
TGTGCCAGCAGCTTAAGGAGTGAGCAGTTCTTC	CASSLRSEQFF	TRBV7-2	many	NA	TRBJ2-1
TGCAGTGCCCTGACTGGGGAGACCCAGTACTTC	CSALTGETQYF	TRBV20-1	many	NA	TRBJ2-5
TGCGCCAGCAGCTTGGTGGGACTCCTCTCCGTGGAGACCCAGCACTTC	CASSLVGLLSVETQHF	TRBV5-1	NA	NA	TRBJ2-5
TGTGCCAGCAGCTTGGGCAGCCGTATAGAGACCCAGTACTTC	CASSLGSRIETQYF	TRBV7-2	few	NA	TRBJ2-5
TGTGCCAGCAGTACGGGACAGGGGAACGAGCAGTACTTC	CASSTGQGNEQYF	TRBV25-1	many	TRBD1	TRBJ2-7
TGCAGTGCTAGAGTTTCTCGGGGTTCGGAGCAGTACTTC	CSARVSRGSEQYF	TRBV20-1	many	NA	TRBJ2-7
TGTGCCAGCAGTGACCCCTCGCGGGGGGTAGAAGATACGCAGTATTTT	CASSDPSRGVEDTQYF	TRBV25-1	many	TRBD2	TRBJ2-3
TGCAGTGCTAGAGATTTGAGACTAGCGGCTAACAATGAGCAGTTCTTC	CSARDLRLAANNEQFF	TRBV20-1	many	TRBD2	TRBJ2-1
TGCGCCAGCAGCCACGGACTAGCAGATCAAGAGACCCAGTACTTC	CASSHGLADQETQYF	TRBV5-1	many	TRBD2	TRBJ2-5
TGTGCCAGCAGCTCGTCCAGGGCCTCGAACACCGGGGAGCTGTTTTTT	CASSSSRASNTGELFF	TRBV7-2	few	NA	TRBJ2-2
TGTGCCAGCAGCCAAGATCAGGGATACACTGAAGCTTTCTTT	CASSQDQGYTEAFF	TRBV3-1	many	NA	TRBJ1-1
TGTGCCAGCAGCTTGGCGGGGGACGAAGGCGAGCAGTACTTC	CASSLAGDEGEQYF	TRBV7-9	NA	TRBD2	TRBJ2-7
TGTGCCAGCAGCTCCAGGTTCGGGGCAGGGGAGACCCAGTACTTC	CASSSRFGAGETQYF	TRBV13	few	NA	TRBJ2-5
TGCAGTGCTGTCCAGAGCGGGAACTACAATGAGCAGTTCTTC	CSAVQSGNYNEQFF	TRBV20-1	many	TRBD2	TRBJ2-1
TGTACCAGCAGTGCCGGGACTAGATTTGAGCAGTTCTTC	CTSSAGTRFEQFF	TRBV12-3/TRBV12-4	NA	TRBD2	TRBJ2-1
TGTGCCAGTACCATCAACCCACCCCAGAGCTCCTACAATGAGCAGTTCTTC	CASTINPPQSSYNEQFF	TRBV19	many	NA	TRBJ2-1
TGTGCCAGCAGTCTCCTAAGCGGGAGGGCAGACGAGCAGTACTTC	CASSLLSGRADEQYF	TRBV11-1	many	TRBD2	TRBJ2-7
TGTGCCAGCTCGTGGTACTCGGAGACCCAGTACTTC	CASSWYSETQYF	TRBV6-1	many	NA	TRBJ2-5
TGTGCCAGCAGCTTAGTGACAGGGGTGAACACTGAAGCTTTCTTT	CASSLVTGVNTEAFF	TRBV11-2	many	TRBD1	TRBJ1-1
TGTGCCAGCAGCGTAGGTCCGGGCGGGGAGCTGTTTTTT	CASSVGPGGELFF	TRBV9	many	NA	TRBJ2-2
TGTGCCAGCCCCCCCCGCGGACTCAACGACGGGGAGCTGTTTTTT	CASPPRGLNDGELFF	TRBV27	many	NA	TRBJ2-2
TGTGCCAGCAGCTTGGACCCTGAAAAACTGTTTTTT	CASSLDPEKLFF	TRBV11-3	many	NA	TRBJ1-4
TGTGCCTGGACCGCAAACTCAGAGACTTTCTTT	CAWTANSETFF	TRBV30	few	NA	TRBJ1-1
TGTGCCATCAGCCCTTTAGCGGGAGGTTCCAACAATGAGCAGTTCTTC	CAISPLAGGSNNEQFF	TRBV10-3	many	TRBD2	TRBJ2-1
TGCGCCAGCAACGACGGGGTAGACACCGGGGAGCTGTTTTTT	CASNDGVDTGELFF	TRBV10-2	many	NA	TRBJ2-2
TGTGCCAGCAGCTCCTTTACCGGGACTAGCGGTTCCGAGCAGTACTTC	CASSSFTGTSGSEQYF	TRBV7-9	many	TRBD2	TRBJ2-7
TGTGCCACCAGCAGAGGAAGGGTGGAGTTCTATAATTCACCCCTCCACTTT	CATSRGRVEFYNSPLHF	TRBV15	many	NA	TRBJ1-6
TGCGCCAGCAGCCCCACCCATGGGGTGGGGGAAAAACTGTTTTTT	CASSPTHGVGEKLFF	TRBV4-1	few	NA	TRBJ1-4
TGTGCCACCAGCAGAGGGAGGGCTAGCGGCACAGATACGCAGTATTTT	CATSRGRASGTDTQYF	TRBV15	many	NA	TRBJ2-3